This T cell receptor (beta chain) was captured by sequencing in a study of OX40 agonist ivuxolimab in advanced cancers. Trimming removed 4 bases at V and 5 bases at J, with 15 bases between. This CDR3 comprises 14 residues. The germline V gene has CDR1 SEHNR and CDR2 FQNEAQ (reference sequence). Measured with immunoSEQ multiplex PCR; TCRdb has only the in-frame clones, and not every one. The sample has tens of thousands of clones, approximately 84% seen once. The rearrangement joins TRBV7-9 to TRBJ2-7; D is possibly TRBD2 (7 bases). The clonotype was recovered from an adult with an advanced solid tumor such as melanoma, head and neck, liver or kidney cancer. This material consisted of CD4+ or CD8+ T cells sorted from blood, taken in a trial of the OX40 agonist ivuxolimab. CDR3 coding DNA: TGTGCCAGCAGCTCCGCCGGGGGGCTCAACGAGCAGTACTTC. Translated: CASSSAGGLNEQYF.